The entry below gives a single T cell receptor (beta chain) sequence along with its context. Its antigen is still unknown. The data belong to a study of long-term antiretroviral therapy in people with HIV. Whole-study results and caveats: Those clones which expanded before ART made up the dominant part of the repertoire at all time points.

All donors provided no fewer than one pre-ART and no fewer than two post-ART PBMC samples. CDR3 length: 12 amino acids. The germline V gene encodes CDR1 GTSNPN and CDR2 SVGIG (reference sequence). The ends lost 4 bases at V and 3 bases at J; junction bases unmatched: 2. It was version v3.0 of the immunoSEQ assay that was run at survey level. The assay was immunoSEQ multiplex PCR, and TCRdb's table has in-frame clones only and misses some. The table shows 15,000 to 20,000 clones, with around 96% occurring only once. The chain uses TRBV30 and TRBJ2-7, with 8 nucleotides matching TRBD1. The material sequenced was unsorted PBMCs, taken roughly 10 years after starting antiretroviral therapy. This clonotype was sampled from a young man with HIV. CDR3 residues: CAWTGQGYEQYF. For the CDR3, the DNA is TGTGCCTGGACCGGACAGGGCTACGAGCAGTACTTC.